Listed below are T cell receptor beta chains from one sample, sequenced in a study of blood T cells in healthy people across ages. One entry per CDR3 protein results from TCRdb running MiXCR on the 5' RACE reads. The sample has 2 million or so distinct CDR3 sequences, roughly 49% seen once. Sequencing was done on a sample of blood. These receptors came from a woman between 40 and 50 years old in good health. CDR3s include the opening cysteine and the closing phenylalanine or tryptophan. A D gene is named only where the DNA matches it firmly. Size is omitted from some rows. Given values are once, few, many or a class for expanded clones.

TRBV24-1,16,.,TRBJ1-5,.,CAIYQITTETYQPQHF,TGTGCCATCTATCAGATCACCACAGAAACCTATCAGCCCCAGCATTTT
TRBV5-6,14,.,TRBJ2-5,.,CASSLVGPGETQYF,TGTGCCAGCAGCTTGGTGGGGCCAGGGGAGACCCAGTACTTC
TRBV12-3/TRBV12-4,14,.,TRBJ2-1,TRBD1,CASNSRDSEETQFF,TGTGCCAGCAATTCCCGGGACAGTGAAGAGACCCAGTTCTTC
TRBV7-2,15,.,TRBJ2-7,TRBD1,CASSLAGQGRGEQYF,TGTGCCAGCAGCTTAGCGGGACAGGGTAGGGGCGAGCAGTACTTC
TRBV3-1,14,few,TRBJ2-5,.,CASSQWSLEETQYF,TGTGCCAGCAGCCAGTGGAGTTTGGAGGAGACCCAGTACTTC
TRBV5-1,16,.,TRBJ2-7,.,CASSLEMQGISYEQYF,TGCGCCAGCAGCTTGGAAATGCAGGGGATATCCTACGAGCAGTACTTC
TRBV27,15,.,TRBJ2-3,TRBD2,CASSFWRGKSDTQYF,TGTGCCAGCAGTTTCTGGCGGGGGAAGTCAGATACGCAGTATTTT
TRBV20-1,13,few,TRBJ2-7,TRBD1,CSPTGAGMGEQYF,TGCAGTCCTACAGGGGCCGGGATGGGCGAGCAGTACTTC
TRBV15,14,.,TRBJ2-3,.,CATMGGGPRDTQYF,TGTGCCACCATGGGGGGTGGGCCCCGGGATACGCAGTATTTT
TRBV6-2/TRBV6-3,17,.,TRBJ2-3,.,CASTFGGWSTASDTQYF,TGTGCCAGCACCTTCGGGGGTTGGTCCACAGCGTCGGATACGCAGTATTTT
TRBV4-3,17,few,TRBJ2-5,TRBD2,CASSQGLAGGTSETQYF,TGCGCCAGCAGCCAAGGACTAGCGGGGGGAACCTCAGAGACCCAGTACTTC
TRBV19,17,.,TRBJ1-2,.,CASCYSGRTGAFYGYTF,TGTGCCAGTTGCTACTCTGGAAGGACGGGAGCCTTCTATGGCTACACCTTC
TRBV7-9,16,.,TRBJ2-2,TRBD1,CASNGGDRGTTGELFF,TGTGCCAGCAATGGGGGGGACAGGGGAACTACCGGGGAGCTGTTTTTT
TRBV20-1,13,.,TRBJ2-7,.,CSAHLDTAYEQYF,TGCAGTGCTCACCTGGACACAGCCTACGAGCAGTACTTC
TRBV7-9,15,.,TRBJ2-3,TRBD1,CASSFGGQGSHTQYF,TGTGCCAGCAGCTTCGGGGGACAGGGGAGTCATACGCAGTATTTT
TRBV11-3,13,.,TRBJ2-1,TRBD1,CASSPNQGDQQFF,TGTGCCAGCAGCCCGAACCAGGGGGACCAGCAGTTCTTC
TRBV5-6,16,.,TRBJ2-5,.,CASSPVSVGATETQYF,TGTGCCAGCAGCCCTGTCTCTGTGGGGGCCACGGAGACCCAGTACTTC
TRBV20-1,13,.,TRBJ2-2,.,CSAVDNPTGELFF,TGCAGTGCGGTAGATAACCCCACCGGGGAGCTGTTTTTT
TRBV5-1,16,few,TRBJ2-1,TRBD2,CASSLRLAGGTAEQFF,TGCGCCAGCAGCTTGAGACTAGCGGGGGGGACGGCTGAGCAGTTCTTC
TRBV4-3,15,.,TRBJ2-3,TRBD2,CAGSPQRGRTDTQYF,TGCGCCGGCAGCCCCCAGCGGGGACGCACAGATACGCAGTATTTT
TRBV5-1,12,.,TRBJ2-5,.,CPSSLAGGTQYF,TGCCCCAGCAGCTTGGCCGGGGGGACCCAGTACTTC
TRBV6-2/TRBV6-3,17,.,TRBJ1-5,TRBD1,CASSGQGALASNQPQHF,TGTGCCAGCAGCGGTCAGGGGGCGTTGGCTAGCAATCAGCCCCAGCATTTT
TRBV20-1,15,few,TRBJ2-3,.,CSARVQVKDTDTQYF,TGCAGTGCTAGAGTTCAAGTAAAGGACACAGATACGCAGTATTTT
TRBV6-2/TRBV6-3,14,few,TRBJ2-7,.,CASSRDRPRGEQYF,TGTGCCAGCAGCCGCGACAGACCGAGAGGAGAGCAGTACTTC
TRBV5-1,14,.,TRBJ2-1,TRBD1,CASSIGQGWNEQFF,TGCGCCAGCAGCATAGGACAGGGATGGAATGAGCAGTTCTTC
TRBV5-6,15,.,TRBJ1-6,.,CASSAGRGANSPLHF,TGTGCCAGCAGCGCGGGGAGGGGCGCCAATTCACCCCTCCACTTT
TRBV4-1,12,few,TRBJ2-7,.,CASSQDAYEQYF,TGTGCCAGCAGCCAGGACGCCTACGAGCAGTACTTC
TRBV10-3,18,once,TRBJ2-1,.,CAISETRKGLAVLRARFF,.
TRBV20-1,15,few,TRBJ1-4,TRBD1,CSARSPGTGREKLFF,TGCAGTGCTAGATCCCCCGGGACAGGGCGGGAAAAACTGTTTTTT
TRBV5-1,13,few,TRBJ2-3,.,CASSFGSQDTQYF,TGCGCCAGCAGCTTTGGGTCTCAGGATACGCAGTATTTT
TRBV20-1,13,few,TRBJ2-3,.,CSARDSLGDTQYF,TGCAGTGCTAGAGACTCACTAGGGGATACGCAGTATTTT
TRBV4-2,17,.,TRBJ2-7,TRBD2,CASSQTGTSGGFYEQYF,TGTGCCAGCAGCCAAACCGGGACTAGCGGGGGGTTTTACGAGCAGTACTTC
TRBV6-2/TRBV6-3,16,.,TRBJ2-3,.,CASSYSASARTDTQYF,TGTGCCAGCAGTTACTCTGCTAGCGCTCGGACAGATACGCAGTATTTT
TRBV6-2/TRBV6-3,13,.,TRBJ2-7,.,CASRTTGGHEQYF,TGTGCCAGCAGAACGACTGGGGGCCACGAGCAGTACTTC
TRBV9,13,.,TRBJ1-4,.,CASSVGINEKLFF,TGTGCCAGCAGCGTAGGGATAAATGAAAAACTGTTTTTT
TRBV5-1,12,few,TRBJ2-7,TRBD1,CASKSTGGEQYF,TGCGCCAGCAAATCAACAGGGGGCGAGCAGTACTTC
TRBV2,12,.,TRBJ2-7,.,CASSGAWDEQYF,TGTGCCAGCAGTGGGGCTTGGGACGAGCAGTACTTC
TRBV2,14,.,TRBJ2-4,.,CASSNDRSKNIQYF,TGTGCCAGCAGCAACGACAGGAGCAAAAACATTCAGTACTTC
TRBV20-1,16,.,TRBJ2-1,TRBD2,CSAPPTGTSGANEQFF,TGCAGTGCTCCTCCCACCGGGACTAGCGGGGCAAATGAGCAGTTCTTC
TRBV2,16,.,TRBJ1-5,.,CASSLREAGLNQPQHF,TGTGCCAGCAGTCTACGGGAAGCAGGTCTCAATCAGCCCCAGCATTTT
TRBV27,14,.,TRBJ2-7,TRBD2,CASSQLAGGYEQYF,TGTGCCAGCAGTCAACTAGCGGGGGGTTACGAGCAGTACTTC
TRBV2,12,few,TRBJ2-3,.,CASSEPGGLQYF,TGTGCCAGCAGTGAGCCCGGTGGTCTGCAGTATTTT